This entry concerns a single T cell receptor beta chain. These data are taken from a study of cytomegalovirus exposure and HLA in healthy donors. Germline loops: CDR1 SGHNT, CDR2 YYREEE (reference sequence). Between the trimmed V and J ends, which lost 4 bases and 4 bases, there was a span of 15 bases. The CDR3 sequence is 15 residues long. The PCR was carried out with 60 Vbeta primers and 13 Jbeta primers. Repertoires were generated with immunoSEQ multiplex PCR, while TCRdb's copy carries only in-frame clones and drops some. The sample holds around 120,000 clones, about 74% seen once. V and J are TRBV5-4 and TRBJ1-3, with D maybe TRBD1 (6 bases). Sequenced input: PBMCs. The TCR comes from a man between 25 and 39 years old in good health and CMV-seronegative. Here the CDR3 reads CASSTDGRGGNTIYF. In nucleotides, the CDR3 is TGTGCCAGCAGCACTGACGGCAGGGGCGGAAACACCATATATTTT. Looking up the rest from reference TRBV5-4 and TRBJ1-3 gives the full variable domain: ETGVTQSPTHLIKTRGQQVTLRCSSQSGHNTVSWYQQALGQGPQFIFQYYREEENGRGNFPPRFSGLQFPNYSSELNVNALELDDSALYLCASSTDGRGGNTIYFGEGSWLTVV.